The 27 T cell receptor beta chains reported below all come from one sample, sequenced in a study of T cells after yellow fever vaccination. TCRdb ran MiXCR on the 5' RACE reads and lists one entry per CDR3 protein. The profile shows 250,000 to 350,000 distinct CDR3 sequences, about 4.5% of them singletons. The starting material was PBMCs, obtained 15 days after the yellow fever booster vaccination. Every receptor here comes from a man between 18 and 29 years old who received the YFV17D yellow fever vaccine.

Many counts were recorded for this clonotype. The rearrangement links TRBV5-6 to TRBJ2-1; 10 bases align to TRBD1. Per germline, CDR1 SGHDT and CDR2 YYEEEE. V lost 1 base and J lost 6; bases outside the gene matches: 1. This CDR3 comprises 14 residues. DNA for the CDR3: TGTGCCAGCAGCTTGAGGGACAGGGGCAATGAGCAGTTCTTC. Translated: CASSLRDRGNEQFF.

This clonotype came up many times. The chain employs TRBV28 and TRBJ2-2; possible D gene TRBD2, 5 bases. The CDR3 runs to 14 residues. Germline V gene lookup returns CDR1 MDHEN and CDR2 SYDVKM. The V end was cut by 2 bases, the J end by 9 bases, with 13 bases between. The CDR3 DNA sequence: TGTGCCAGCAGTTTAACGGGGAAAGAAAGGGAGCTGTTTTTT. This translates into CASSLTGKERELFF.

The chain joins TRBV5-8 to TRBJ1-2; no definite D call. The V gene's germline CDR1 is SGHTS and CDR2 YDEGEE. Trimming cost V 6 bases and J 6 bases, with 6 bases left between them. This CDR3 has 10 residues. CDR3 in amino acids: CASKPNGYTF. The CDR3, as DNA: TGTGCCAGCAAACCAAATGGCTACACCTTC.

Many counts were recorded for this clonotype. The rearrangement links TRBV7-2 to TRBJ2-3; 9 nucleotides match TRBD2. Germline V CDR1 and CDR2: SGHTA, FQGNSA. Unmatched junction bases numbered 8, after V lost 5 bases and J lost 2 bases. CDR3 length: 16 residues. CDR3 loop: CASSRSGGTHTDTQYF. In DNA, the CDR3 is TGTGCCAGCAGCCGTAGCGGGGGCACCCACACAGATACGCAGTATTTT.

This CDR3 reads CASSLDQGDGYTF. The CDR3, as DNA: TGTGCCAGCAGCTTAGATCAAGGGGATGGCTACACCTTC. V and J are TRBV11-2 and TRBJ1-2, with a tentative D call TRBD1 (5 bases). CDR1 and CDR2 (germline): SGHAT, FQNNGV. V was trimmed by 0 bases and J by 6 bases, leaving 8 bases between them. The length of the CDR3 is 13 residues.

In its sample, this clonotype was seen many times. In DNA form, the CDR3 reads TGTGCCAGCAGTTTCGACCTAGCGGGGGGGCCGAACACCGGGGAGCTGTTTTTT. Translation: CASSFDLAGGPNTGELFF. The rearrangement joins TRBV12-3 or TRBV12-4 to TRBJ2-2, with TRBD2 identical over 12 bases. There are 18 residues in the CDR3. The trim removed 3 bases at V and 0 bases at J, leaving 5 bases unmatched.

This clonotype was found many times. The chain links TRBV5-1 to TRBJ2-7; tentatively, D is TRBD1 (6 bases). Germline CDR1 and CDR2: SGHRS and YFSETQ. The V end was cut by 2 bases, the J end by 6 bases, with 15 bases between. The CDR3 has 14 residues. In nucleotides, the CDR3 is TGCGCCAGCAGCTTAGGTGGGGGCGGCGTCGAGCAGTACTTC. It encodes CASSLGGGGVEQYF.

V usage is TRBV5-1 and J usage is TRBJ1-2; TRBD1 matches at 10 bases. This CDR3 has 14 residues. Germline CDR1 reads SGHRS; CDR2 reads YFSETQ. V lost 4 bases and J lost 2; bases outside the gene matches: 2. CDR3 coding DNA: TGCGCCAGCAGCAGACAGGGGGCCAACTATGGCTACACCTTC. It codes for CASSRQGANYGYTF.

The chain uses TRBV5-6 and TRBJ1-3; no clear D gene. The germline CDR1 and CDR2 sequences are SGHDT and YYEEEE. This CDR3 comprises 16 residues. The V end was cut by 4 bases, the J end by 4 bases, with 18 bases between. The CDR3 sequence is CASSASESQRGNTIYF. The CDR3 bases are TGTGCCAGCAGCGCTTCCGAGAGCCAGAGGGGAAACACCATATATTTT. The full variable domain, in which reference TRBV5-6 and TRBJ1-3 provide the parts outside the CDR3, is DAGVTQSPTHLIKTRGQQVTLRCSPKSGHDTVSWYQQALGQGPQFIFQYYEEEERQRGNFPDRFSGHQFPNYSSELNVNALLLGDSALYLCASSASESQRGNTIYFGEGSWLTVV.

This clonotype was observed at least ten times. This chain uses TRBV12-3 or TRBV12-4 with TRBJ2-1; TRBD2 matches at 7 bases. J lost 2 bases, V lost 3 bases, and 7 bases had no gene match. CDR3 length: 16 amino acids. Here the CDR3 DNA reads TGTGCCAGCAGTTTGTCCCAGCGGGGCCCCTACAATGAGCAGTTCTTC. Protein: CASSLSQRGPYNEQFF.

This clonotype was detected many times. This rearrangement joins TRBV7-6 to TRBJ1-2; tentative D call: TRBD1 (5 bases). CDR3 length: 13 amino acids. V was cut by 5 bases and J by 5 bases, with 12 bases left in between. Per germline, CDR1 SGHVS and CDR2 FNYEAQ. The CDR3: CASSPGGTYGYTF. The CDR3, as DNA: TGTGCCAGCAGCCCGGGGGGGACGTATGGCTACACCTTC.

A few counts support this clonotype. The chain combines TRBV5-1 with TRBJ2-5; D gene unclear. The germline V gene has CDR1 SGHRS and CDR2 YFSETQ. Trimming cost V 0 bases and J 2 bases, with 11 bases left between them. CDR3 size: 15 residues. CDR3 amino acids: CASSLGHVNQETQYF. CDR3 bases: TGCGCCAGCAGCTTGGGACACGTAAATCAAGAGACCCAGTACTTC.

A few counts support this clonotype. The genes are TRBV6-6 and TRBJ2-1; D is unclear. V was cut by 7 bases and J by 0 bases, with 7 bases left in between. The CDR3 is 13 residues long. The V gene's germline CDR1 is MNHNY and CDR2 SVGAGI (reference sequence). The CDR3 region has the DNA TGTGCCAGCACGAGGTTCTCCTACAATGAGCAGTTCTTC. Residues: CASTRFSYNEQFF.

This clonotype was picked up a small number of times. J is TRBJ1-2 and V is TRBV7-2; D remains ambiguous. The CDR3 has 15 amino acids. Trimming stripped 1 base from V and 8 bases from J, with 17 bases between. Germline CDR1 is SGHTA and CDR2 is FQGNSA. The CDR3 spells CASSLVGTQTQGYTF. The CDR3 nucleotides read TGTGCCAGCAGCTTAGTCGGCACCCAAACTCAGGGCTACACCTTC.

This clonotype was recorded at least ten times. This chain's CDR3 is CASTPTRTGELFF. The CDR3 coding sequence is TGTGCCAGCACCCCAACGCGCACCGGGGAGCTGTTTTTT. The J gene is TRBJ2-2, the V gene TRBV12-3 or TRBV12-4; D remains ambiguous. The V and J ends lost 7 bases and 4 bases respectively, with 10 bases between them. The CDR3 has 13 amino acids.

The V gene is TRBV7-9, the J gene TRBJ2-2; D not resolved. CDR1 SEHNR and CDR2 FQNEAQ come from the germline V gene (reference sequence). The CDR3 runs to 15 residues. The V end lost 1 base, the J end lost 7 bases, and 13 bases lay between the germline ends. CDR3 amino acids: CASSLVTHTRGELFF. The CDR3 nucleotides are TGTGCCAGCAGCTTAGTTACCCACACTCGCGGGGAGCTGTTTTTT.

This clonotype was detected many times. The V and J genes are TRBV12-3 or TRBV12-4 and TRBJ2-3, with D possibly being TRBD1 (5 bases). The CDR3 totals 17 residues. Trimming cost V 7 bases and J 4 bases, with 24 bases left between them. The CDR3 reads CASTVGLGQYLADTQYF. CDR3 DNA sequence: TGTGCCAGCACCGTGGGATTGGGGCAGTATCTCGCAGATACGCAGTATTTT.

The chain couples TRBV12-3 or TRBV12-4 to TRBJ2-7, with D hard to call. Trimming left V 2 bases short and J 2 bases short, with 10 bases between. The CDR3 length is 14 residues. Here the CDR3 DNA reads TGTGCCAGCAGTTTACGCACATATCCCTACGAGCAGTACTTC. It specifies CASSLRTYPYEQYF.

This clonotype appeared a few times. The chain couples TRBV5-6 to TRBJ2-5; 8 nucleotides match TRBD2. J lost 5 bases, V lost 3 bases, and 6 bases had no gene match. CDR1 SGHDT and CDR2 YYEEEE come from the germline V gene. CDR3 length: 14 amino acids. The CDR3 DNA reads TGTGCCAGCAGCTCGGCGGGGGGCATGGAGACCCAGTACTTC. It translates to CASSSAGGMETQYF.

In its sample, this clonotype was seen a few times. This chain links TRBV2 with TRBJ2-7; no clear D. The V end was cut by 2 bases, the J end by 2 bases, with 7 bases between. The CDR3 length is 13 residues. The germline CDR1 and CDR2 sequences are SNHLY and FYNNEI. CDR3 sequence (DNA): TGTGCCAGCAGTGAATCGCGAACCTACGAGCAGTACGTC. It yields the protein CASSESRTYEQYV.

This clonotype was counted ten times or more. The CDR3, as DNA: TGTGCCAGCAGCACCGTCGCGTCGACTAGCGGGGTTGAGCAGTTCTTC. Translated, it gives CASSTVASTSGVEQFF. The rearrangement joins TRBV5-6 to TRBJ2-1; 11 nucleotides align to TRBD2. V lost 4 bases and J lost 9; bases outside the gene matches: 12. The germline gives CDR1 SGHDT, CDR2 YYEEEE. CDR3 size: 16 residues.

This clonotype has a count of ten or more. The V gene is TRBV20-1, the J gene TRBJ1-2; TRBD1 matches 7 bases. J was trimmed by 6 bases and V by 3 bases; bases with no gene match: 4. Germline-derived CDR1 and CDR2 are DFQATT and SNEGSKA (reference sequence). The CDR3 contains 12 residues. The CDR3 bases are TGCAGTGCTAGGACAGGGACCAATGGCTACACCTTC. Translated: CSARTGTNGYTF.

Many counts were recorded for this clonotype. The chain carries TRBV6-4 and TRBJ2-3, with D unclear. V lost 2 bases, J lost 1 base, and 1 base lay in between. The V gene's germline CDR1 is MRHNA and CDR2 SNTAGT. This CDR3 is 12 amino acids long. CDR3 region: CASSDGTDTQYF. The CDR3 DNA reads as TGTGCCAGCAGTGACGGCACAGATACGCAGTATTTT.

This clonotype was seen ten or more times. The chain uses TRBV7-2 and TRBJ2-3; perhaps TRBD2 as D (6 bases). From germline, CDR1 is SGHTA and CDR2 FQGNSA. The CDR3 has 14 amino acids. Trimming left V 10 bases short and J 4 bases short, with 18 bases between. CDR3 sequence reads: CATLSPGRPDTQYF. The CDR3 nucleotides are TGTGCCACCCTCTCCCCGGGGAGGCCAGATACGCAGTATTTT.

The sample holds many counts of this clonotype. The rearrangement links TRBV7-9 to TRBJ1-1, with D tentatively TRBD1 (5 bases). The V end was cut by 4 bases, the J end by 8 bases, with 14 bases between. From germline, CDR1 is SEHNR and CDR2 FQNEAQ (reference sequence). The CDR3 is 13 residues long. This CDR3 is CASSSTGGGEAFF. The CDR3 region has the DNA TGTGCCAGCAGCTCCACCGGGGGTGGCGAAGCTTTCTTT. Combining the CDR3 with reference TRBV7-9 and TRBJ1-1 gives the whole variable domain DTGVSQNPRHKITKRGQNVTFRCDPISEHNRLYWYRQTLGQGPEFLTYFQNEAQLEKSRLLSDRFSAERPKGSFSTLEIQRTEQGDSAMYLCASSSTGGGEAFFGQGTRLTVV.

The sample holds many counts of this clonotype. The rearrangement uses TRBV10-3 and TRBJ2-5, with D perhaps TRBD2 (5 bases). The germline gives CDR1 ENHRY, CDR2 SYGVKD. Trimming cost V 8 bases and J 3 bases, with 13 bases left between them. The CDR3 consists of 13 residues. CDR3 DNA: TGTGCCATCGGGCCTGGACTGAAAGAGACCCAGTACTTC. Translation: CAIGPGLKETQYF.

The V call is TRBV7-3, the J call TRBJ1-2; 8 nucleotides agree with TRBD1. The CDR3 has 13 amino acids. CDR1 SGHTA and CDR2 FQGTGA come from the germline V gene. V lost 5 bases and J lost 8; bases outside the gene matches: 7. The CDR3 protein is CASSVASGGGYTF. CDR3 DNA sequence: TGTGCCAGCAGCGTCGCCTCAGGGGGCGGCTACACCTTC.